Listed here are 20 T cell receptor beta chains from one sample, sequenced in a study of prognosis after radiotherapy for stage I lung cancer. TCR beta CDR3 amplification from genomic DNA was performed by two-round multiplex PCR. First-round PCR amplification was performed with primers specific to each TRBV and TRBJ gene. TCRdb called the multiplex PCR reads again in MiXCR, with one record for every CDR3 protein. This sample has about 35,000 distinct CDR3 sequences, with under 40% found just once. The input for sequencing was PBMCs, taken before or after stereotactic body radiation therapy (not recorded which). These receptors were taken from a donor of 50 years or more with non-small cell lung cancer.

Remarks on this clonotype: A much larger clone sits a single nucleotide away, making a read error possible. The chain is built from TRBV29-1 and TRBJ1-1; the D is unclear. V shed 3 bases and J shed 5 bases, with 7 bases lying between them. CDR1 and CDR2 (germline): SQVTM, ANQGSEA. The CDR3 has 11 amino acids. The CDR3, as DNA: TGCAGCGTTGAGCAGGTGACTGAAGCTTTCTTT. Translating it yields CSVEQVTEAFF. Complete variable domain (other parts from reference TRBV29-1 and TRBJ1-1): SAVISQKPSRDICQRGTSLTIQCQVDSQVTMMFWYRQQPGQSLTLIATANQGSEATYESGFVIDKFPISRPNLTFSTLTVSNMSPEDSSIYLCSVEQVTEAFFGQGTRLTVV.

In this sample, this clonotype turned up many times. The rearrangement links TRBV2 to TRBJ2-2, with a tentative D call TRBD1 (5 bases). This CDR3 spans 15 amino acids. Germline V gene sequence: CDR1 SNHLY, CDR2 FYNNEI. Trimming cost V 9 bases and J 4 bases, with 18 bases left between them. CDR3 residues: CASLPYQGTTGELFF. The CDR3 DNA reads TGTGCCAGTCTCCCCTACCAGGGCACCACCGGGGAGCTGTTTTTT.

This clonotype showed up many times. The chain recombines TRBV2 with TRBJ2-2; D is uncertain. V lost 4 bases and J lost 1, with 10 bases in between. This CDR3 is 15 amino acids long. Germline assignment: CDR1 SNHLY and CDR2 FYNNEI. The CDR3 is CASSVLRQNTGELFF. The CDR3 DNA reads TGTGCCAGCAGTGTGTTGAGACAGAACACCGGGGAGCTGTTTTTT.

This clonotype has a count of ten or more. V gene TRBV5-8 combines with J gene TRBJ1-4, with D tentatively TRBD1 (5 bases). The CDR3 is made up of 14 amino acids. Between the trimmed V and J ends, which lost 4 bases and 5 bases, there was a span of 12 bases. CDR1 SGHTS and CDR2 YDEGEE come from the germline V gene. CDR3 in DNA: TGTGCCAGCAGCCGCCGGGGGGGGAATGAAAAACTGTTTTTT. Its translation is CASSRRGGNEKLFF.

The rearrangement uses TRBV9 and TRBJ2-5; 7 bases agree with TRBD1. The CDR3 consists of 14 residues. Unmatched junction bases numbered 0, after V lost 0 bases and J lost 1 base. The germline V gene encodes CDR1 SGDLS and CDR2 YYNGEE. The CDR3 DNA reads TGTGCCAGCAGCGTAGGGACAGGCCAAGAGACCCAGTACTTC. This encodes CASSVGTGQETQYF.

To note about this clonotype: This may stem from a read error, because a much larger clone lies one nucleotide away. The chain combines TRBV6-2 or TRBV6-3 with TRBJ1-4, with D possibly TRBD1 on 6 matching bases. Germline V gives CDR1 MNHEY, CDR2 SVGEGT. This CDR3 region has 16 residues. The V end was cut by 7 bases, the J end by 8 bases, with 23 bases between. The DNA of the CDR3 is TGTGCCAGCATTCACGCCGGGGGGACAAGGGGCGAAAAACTGTTTTTT. This encodes CASIHAGGTRGEKLFF.

This chain uses TRBV7-3 with TRBJ2-2; no clear D. The CDR3 is 15 residues long. V was clipped by 4 bases and J by 1 base, with 10 bases between them. The germline CDR1 and CDR2 sequences are SGHTA and FQGTGA. CDR3 bases: TGTGCCAGCAGCTCCGACTGGGGGAACACCGGGGAGCTGTTTTTT. Translating it yields CASSSDWGNTGELFF.

This clonotype was counted at least ten times. The CDR3 spells CASSLSLLFGSEQFF. CDR3 DNA sequence: TGTGCCAGCAGCTTAAGTCTTCTCTTCGGTAGTGAGCAGTTCTTC. The chain links TRBV11-3 to TRBJ2-1, with D unresolved. The CDR3 is made up of 15 amino acids. Looked up from germline, CDR1 is SGHNT and CDR2 is YENEEA. Trimming removed 2 bases from V and 9 bases from J, with 17 bases in between.

This clonotype has a count of ten or more. The V call is TRBV20-1, the J call TRBJ2-5; D unclear. The CDR3 runs to 13 residues. Looked up from germline, CDR1 is DFQATT and CDR2 is SNEGSKA (reference sequence). The V end lost 3 bases, the J end lost 2 bases, and 10 bases lay between the germline ends. In nucleotides, the CDR3 is TGCAGTGCTAGTCTAACAGCACAAGAGACCCAGTACTTC. The encoded protein is CSASLTAQETQYF.

This clonotype was counted between two and nine times. The genes are TRBV25-1 and TRBJ2-4, with D unclear. The germline V gene encodes CDR1 MGHDK and CDR2 SYGVNS. CDR3 length: 17 residues. The germline V and J ends were trimmed by 1 base and 0 bases, with 13 bases remaining between them. The chain's CDR3 is CASSEFKFGEAKNIQYF. The CDR3 bases are TGTGCCAGCAGTGAATTTAAGTTTGGGGAAGCCAAAAACATTCAGTACTTC. The whole variable domain, filled in from reference TRBV25-1 and TRBJ2-4, reads EADIYQTPRYLVIGTGKKITLECSQTMGHDKMYWYQQDPGMELHLIHYSYGVNSTEKGDLSSESTVSRIRTEHFPLTLESARPSHTSQYLCASSEFKFGEAKNIQYFGAGTRLSVL.

This clonotype has ten or more counts. V gene TRBV11-3 combines with J gene TRBJ2-1; 12 bases match TRBD1. Trimming at V came to 5 bases and at J to 9 bases, leaving 5 bases not matched to a gene. The CDR3 totals 14 residues. Germline CDR1 SGHNT, CDR2 YENEEA. CDR3 in amino acids: CASSRDRGLGEQFF. Here the CDR3 DNA reads TGTGCCAGCAGCCGGGACAGGGGGCTGGGTGAGCAGTTCTTC.

The chain recombines TRBV28 with TRBJ1-2; 10 bases line up with TRBD1. In germline, CDR1 is MDHEN, CDR2 SYDVKM. V shed 7 bases, J shed 6 bases, and the junction held 14 bases outside the gene matches. This CDR3 spans 16 amino acids. CDR3 bases: TGTGCCAGCAACTCCGGGACAGGGGAATTCAAGGATGGCTACACCTTC. Translation gives CASNSGTGEFKDGYTF.

This clonotype occurred many times. The V gene is TRBV30, the J gene TRBJ2-3; perhaps D is TRBD1 or TRBD2 (5 bases each). V was cut by 3 bases and J by 4 bases, with 8 bases left in between. This CDR3 has 12 residues. In germline, CDR1 is GTSNPN, CDR2 SVGIG (reference sequence). Written as DNA, the CDR3 is TGTGCCTGGAGGGGGACCCCAGATACGCAGTATTTT. This encodes CAWRGTPDTQYF.

In its sample, this clonotype was seen many times. The CDR3 DNA is TGTGCCAGCAGCTTCCTCCAGGCTCGGGCAGATACGCAGTATTTT. It encodes CASSFLQARADTQYF. V gene TRBV13 combines with J gene TRBJ2-3; D unclear. V lost 3 bases and J lost 4, with 14 bases in between. The length of the CDR3 is 15 residues. The germline V gene has CDR1 PRHDT and CDR2 FYEKMQ (reference sequence).

This clonotype came up a few times. V is TRBV6-1 and J is TRBJ2-2, with D possibly matching TRBD1 (7 bases). CDR3 length: 15 residues. V was cut by 10 bases and J by 6 bases, with 21 bases left in between. Germline CDR1 reads MNHNS; CDR2 reads SASEGT. DNA for the CDR3: TGTGCCACCAAACCCACGGAGGGGGCGGCCGGGGAGCTGTTTTTT. Translating gives CATKPTEGAAGELFF.

This clonotype was counted many times. CDR3 coding DNA: TGTGCCAGCAGTCCTGGTCTGAGGGGTCCGAGCACTGAAGCTTTCTTT. Encoded protein: CASSPGLRGPSTEAFF. V gene TRBV28 combines with J gene TRBJ1-1, with a possible D match to TRBD1 (5 bases). V shed 5 bases and J shed 4 bases, with 20 bases lying between them. This CDR3 has 16 residues. Germline CDR1 is MDHEN and CDR2 is SYDVKM. The full variable domain, with the rest looked up from reference TRBV28 and TRBJ1-1, is DVKVTQSSRYLVKRTGEKVFLECVQDMDHENMFWYRQDPGLGLRLIYFSYDVKMKEKGDIPEGYSVSREKKERFSLILESASTNQTSMYLCASSPGLRGPSTEAFFGQGTRLTVV.

This clonotype appeared many times. The CDR3 DNA reads TGTGCCAGCAGCCAACCCCTAGGAGCCGGCTCCTACAATGAGCAGTTCTTC. Translating it yields CASSQPLGAGSYNEQFF. V and J are TRBV3-1 and TRBJ2-1; D gene unclear. The germline CDR1 and CDR2 sequences are LGHDT and YNNKEL (reference sequence). CDR3 length equals 17 residues. V lost 2 bases and J 0 bases, leaving 14 bases between the germline ends.

Turning to this clonotype: Just one base apart from a much larger clone, this may be a read error. The chain recombines TRBV6-1 with TRBJ2-1; tentatively, D is TRBD1 (6 bases). Germline assignment: CDR1 MNHNS and CDR2 SASEGT. Trimming shortened V by 7 bases and J by 9 bases, and 16 bases separated the two germline ends. The CDR3 has 13 amino acids. CDR3: CASNYRVFSEQFF. The DNA of the CDR3 is TGTGCCAGCAACTACAGGGTGTTCAGTGAGCAGTTCTTC.

Comments on this clonotype: This may be a read error, as it is one base from a much larger clone. The chain uses TRBV6-4 and TRBJ2-7, with D possibly being TRBD2 (7 bases). Looked up from germline, CDR1 is MRHNA and CDR2 is SNTAGT. The CDR3 runs 16 residues. The CDR3 DNA is TGTGCCAGCAGTGACTGGGGGGGGGGGCCAACCTACGATCAGTACTTC. Translating it yields CASSDWGGGPTYDQYF.

Comment on this clonotype: The germline gene is not matched at one end of the junction; a read error may be the cause. The rearrangement joins TRBV28 to TRBJ2-7; D might be TRBD1 or TRBD2, each matching 5 bases. The CDR3 spans 15 residues. Germline V gives CDR1 MDHEN, CDR2 SYDVKM. The CDR3 bases are TGTGCCAGCAGTTTGGGGGTGGCCTTCTCCTACGAGCACTACTTC. Its protein is CASSLGVAFSYEHYF.